This is a list of T cell receptor beta chains from one sample in a study of T cell responses to AZD1222 COVID-19 vaccine. Sequencing was performed with immunoSEQ multiplex PCR; in TCRdb, only in-frame clones are kept and a portion is missing. The table lists 150,000 or so clones, about nine tenths of them singletons. Sample: peripheral blood, taken on day 0 of AZD1222 vaccination. These TCRs come from an adult in good health. Both conserved end residues are part of each CDR3. D genes are given only for firm matches. Part of the rows lack a size; the others show once, few, many or a class for expanded clones.

J,size,D,V,CDR3,DNA
TRBJ1-1,NA,TRBD1,TRBV19,CASSFPTGAMAEAFF,TGTGCCAGTAGTTTTCCGACAGGGGCGATGGCTGAAGCTTTCTTT
TRBJ1-1,NA,NA,TRBV5-8,CASSFPPIRFARRNTEAFF,TGTGCCAGCAGCTTTCCCCCCATCCGTTTTGCTCGAAGGAACACTGAAGCTTTCTTT
TRBJ2-3,NA,TRBD2,TRBV9,CASSVGGGGTDTQYF,TGTGCCAGCAGCGTAGGAGGCGGGGGGACAGATACGCAGTATTTT
TRBJ1-1,NA,NA,TRBV3-1/TRBV3-2,CASSQAPGTEAFF,TGTGCCAGCAGCCAGGCCCCGGGCACTGAAGCTTTCTTT
TRBJ2-7,NA,NA,TRBV6-4,CASSDLEYEQYF,TGTGCCAGCAGTGACCTAGAGTACGAGCAGTACTTC
TRBJ2-2,NA,NA,TRBV7-3,CASSKGQANTGELFF,TGTGCCAGCAGCAAGGGACAAGCGAACACCGGGGAGCTGTTTTTT
TRBJ2-7,NA,TRBD2,TRBV6-2/TRBV6-3,CASSTGTSSYEQYF,TGTGCCAGCAGTACCGGGACTAGCTCCTACGAGCAGTACTTC
TRBJ1-6,NA,TRBD1,TRBV28,CATRGTTTGLNSPLHF,TGTGCCACCAGAGGAACGACGACAGGGTTAAATTCACCCCTCCACTTT
TRBJ1-6,NA,NA,TRBV7-8,CASSPRTLSSYNSPLHF,TGTGCCAGCAGCCCTAGGACCCTCAGCTCCTATAATTCACCCCTCCACTTT
TRBJ1-1,NA,TRBD1,TRBV27,CASSSRQGGEAFF,TGTGCCAGCAGTTCCAGACAGGGTGGTGAAGCTTTCTTT
TRBJ1-2,NA,NA,TRBV4-1,CASSQEPRDPNYGYTF,TGCGCCAGCAGCCAAGAACCCAGGGATCCTAACTATGGCTACACCTTC
TRBJ2-1,NA,NA,TRBV7-5,CARSLVRLAGHSTSHNEQFF,TGTGCCAGAAGCTTAGTACGACTAGCGGGCCACTCTACTTCGCACAATGAGCAGTTCTTC
TRBJ2-7,NA,TRBD1,TRBV9,CASSAGTGSSYEQYF,TGTGCCAGCAGCGCCGGGACAGGAAGCTCCTACGAGCAGTACTTC
TRBJ1-5,NA,NA,TRBV19,CASSIVRGTNSNQPQHF,TGTGCCAGTAGTATAGTGCGCGGGACAAATAGCAATCAGCCCCAGCATTTT
TRBJ1-2,NA,NA,TRBV15,CATSRAGNYGYTF,TGTGCCACCAGCAGAGCCGGGAACTATGGCTACACCTTC
TRBJ1-1,NA,NA,TRBV27,CASSTNTEAFF,TGTGCCAGCAGTACTAACACTGAAGCTTTCTTT
TRBJ2-7,NA,NA,TRBV28,CASSFHEQYF,TGTGCCAGCAGTTTTCACGAGCAGTACTTC
TRBJ1-6,NA,NA,TRBV19,CASSPRAPVAYNSPLHF,TGTGCCAGTAGTCCACGGGCGCCTGTGGCCTATAATTCACCCCTCCACTTT
TRBJ2-1,NA,NA,TRBV5-5,CASSLAGQSYNEQFF,TGTGCCAGCAGCTTGGCAGGACAGAGCTACAATGAGCAGTTCTTC
TRBJ2-3,NA,TRBD1,TRBV25-1,CATLRTGGYTDTQYF,TGTGCCACCCTCCGGACAGGGGGGTACACAGATACGCAGTATTTT
TRBJ2-3,NA,NA,TRBV27,CASSLTYTDTQYF,TGTGCCAGCAGCCTAACCTACACAGATACGCAGTATTTT
TRBJ2-7,NA,TRBD1,TRBV30,CAWTATGDEQYF,TGTGCCTGGACCGCGACAGGGGACGAGCAGTACTTC
TRBJ2-7,NA,NA,TRBV25-1,CASNGGDYEQYF,TGTGCCAGCAATGGGGGAGACTACGAGCAGTACTTC
TRBJ1-1,NA,TRBD1,TRBV6-2/TRBV6-3,CASSWTGVTEAFF,TGTGCCAGCAGTTGGACAGGGGTCACTGAAGCTTTCTTT
TRBJ1-1,NA,NA,TRBV29-1,CSLTEGAEAFF,TGCAGCCTCACGGAGGGGGCTGAAGCTTTCTTT
TRBJ1-4,NA,TRBD1,TRBV4-1,CASSSRDRGDNEKLFF,TGCGCCAGCAGCTCGCGGGACAGGGGTGATAATGAAAAACTGTTTTTT
TRBJ2-1,NA,NA,TRBV7-9,CASSHPGASYNEQFF,TGTGCCAGCAGCCATCCCGGGGCTTCCTACAATGAGCAGTTCTTC
TRBJ1-5,NA,TRBD1,TRBV28,CASSLSGQGGQPQHF,TGTGCCAGCAGTTTATCGGGACAGGGGGGGCAGCCCCAGCATTTT
TRBJ1-2,NA,NA,TRBV28,CASSQTGTVYGYTF,TGTGCCAGCAGCCAGACAGGAACCGTCTATGGCTACACCTTC
TRBJ1-1,NA,NA,TRBV7-8,CASSHPDGGRLTEAFF,TGTGCCAGCAGTCATCCAGACGGGGGGAGGCTCACTGAAGCTTTCTTT
TRBJ1-2,NA,NA,TRBV24-1,CATSDPGPNDYGYTF,TGTGCCACCAGTGATCCCGGACCAAACGACTATGGCTACACCTTC
TRBJ1-2,NA,TRBD1,TRBV28,CASSLGDRVGYGYTF,TGTGCCAGCAGTTTAGGGGACAGGGTAGGCTATGGCTACACCTTC
TRBJ1-5,NA,TRBD1,TRBV7-2,CASSALDRGNVRQPQHF,TGTGCCAGCAGCGCACTGGACAGGGGAAATGTGCGCCAGCCCCAGCATTTT
TRBJ1-2,NA,NA,TRBV21-1,CASSSPDRANYGYTF,TGTGCCAGCAGCTCCCCGGATAGAGCTAACTATGGCTACACCTTC
TRBJ2-5,NA,TRBD2,TRBV30,CAWSRGGARGETQYF,TGTGCCTGGAGTAGGGGAGGGGCGCGAGGGGAGACCCAGTACTTC
TRBJ1-1,NA,NA,TRBV3-1/TRBV3-2,CASSRLDMNTEAFF,TGTGCCAGCAGCCGGTTAGATATGAACACTGAAGCTTTCTTT
TRBJ1-4,NA,NA,TRBV28,CASSPQNGKLFF,TGTGCCAGCAGTCCCCAGAATGGGAAACTGTTTTTT
TRBJ2-5,once,NA,TRBV19,CASSTAFAGGYQETQYF,TGTGCCAGTAGTACCGCGTTCGCCGGGGGATACCAAGAGACCCAGTACTTC
TRBJ2-7,NA,TRBD2,TRBV6-5,CASSYQRLAPEQYF,TGTGCCAGCAGTTACCAACGACTAGCGCCCGAGCAGTACTTC
TRBJ2-2,NA,TRBD2,TRBV5-1,CASSFQGASGATGELFF,TGCGCCAGCAGCTTTCAAGGGGCTAGCGGGGCCACCGGGGAGCTGTTTTTT
TRBJ1-5,NA,NA,TRBV6-1,CASSGGQNQPQHF,TGTGCCAGCAGTGGGGGTCAAAATCAGCCCCAGCATTTT
TRBJ1-3,NA,TRBD1,TRBV19,CASSIVGTGLSGNTIYF,TGTGCCAGTAGTATAGTTGGGACAGGCCTCTCTGGAAACACCATATATTTT
TRBJ2-3,NA,TRBD1,TRBV6-2/TRBV6-3,CASSWRQGGTDTQYF,TGTGCCAGCAGTTGGAGACAGGGGGGCACAGATACGCAGTATTTT
TRBJ2-1,NA,NA,TRBV3-1/TRBV3-2,CASSQVKVGPYNEQFF,TGTGCCAGCAGCCAAGTCAAAGTGGGCCCCTACAATGAGCAGTTCTTC
TRBJ1-2,NA,NA,TRBV29-1,CSVEGPNYGYTF,TGCAGCGTTGAAGGGCCAAACTATGGCTACACCTTC
TRBJ2-7,NA,TRBD2,TRBV2,CASTPRTSGNYEQYF,TGTGCCAGCACCCCCCGAACTAGCGGGAACTACGAGCAGTACTTC
TRBJ1-1,NA,NA,TRBV28,CASSFWQPNTEAFF,TGTGCCAGCAGTTTTTGGCAGCCGAACACTGAAGCTTTCTTT
TRBJ1-5,once,TRBD1,TRBV7-2,CASSLMGAGGQPQHF,TGTGCCAGCAGCTTAATGGGGGCAGGGGGTCAGCCCCAGCATTTT
TRBJ2-5,NA,NA,TRBV19,CASSITGLQETQYF,TGTGCCAGTAGTATAACAGGGTTACAAGAGACCCAGTACTTC
TRBJ2-7,NA,NA,TRBV18,CASSPPATGEQYF,TGTGCCAGCTCACCACCGGCGACAGGCGAGCAGTACTTC
TRBJ2-3,NA,NA,TRBV7-2,CASSLEQGTDTQYF,TGTGCCAGCAGCTTAGAACAGGGCACAGATACGCAGTATTTT
TRBJ1-2,NA,TRBD1,TRBV5-6,CASRSDREYGYTF,TGTGCCAGCAGGTCGGACAGGGAGTATGGCTACACCTTC
TRBJ1-5,NA,NA,TRBV19,CASSTTGGSNQPQHF,TGTGCCAGTAGTACCACCGGGGGGAGCAATCAGCCCCAGCATTTT
TRBJ2-3,NA,NA,TRBV5-6,CASSLGSGVSTDTQYF,TGTGCCAGCAGCTTGGGGTCAGGCGTTAGCACAGATACGCAGTATTTT
TRBJ1-3,NA,TRBD1,TRBV5-1,CASSLGDRDTDTIYF,TGCGCCAGCAGCTTGGGGGACAGGGATACGGACACCATATATTTT
TRBJ1-5,NA,NA,TRBV19,CGGGPPYSNQPQHF,TGTGGGGGAGGGCCTCCTTATAGCAATCAGCCCCAGCATTTT
TRBJ1-4,NA,TRBD1,TRBV5-6,CASSLYKAQGAPEKLFF,TGTGCCAGCAGCCTATACAAAGCCCAGGGGGCTCCGGAGAAACTGTTTTTT
TRBJ1-3,NA,TRBD1,TRBV5-4,CASSFRGPGNTIYF,TGTGCCAGCAGCTTTAGGGGGCCCGGAAACACCATATATTTT
TRBJ1-2,NA,NA,TRBV13,CASSSSDYGYTF,TGTGCCAGCAGCTCCTCAGACTATGGCTACACCTTC